The T cell receptor (beta chain) described here comes from a study of naive and memory T cell subsets. The beta constant-region primer was an equimolar mix of two oligonucleotides covering TRBC1 and TRBC2. Nested alpha and beta constant-region primers with the SP2 primer drove four PCR rounds on ligated cDNA. TCRdb independently ran MiXCR on the UMI-ligation and nested PCR reads; one entry per CDR3 protein. The sample lists about 18,000 distinct CDR3 sequences, about 9% occurring once. This clonotype showed up many times. Trimming shortened V by 5 bases and J by 7 bases, and 15 bases separated the two germline ends. This CDR3 comprises 14 residues.

The TCR comes from a human donor in good health. Sequencing was performed on central memory CD8+ T cells from blood. V gene TRBV12-3 or TRBV12-4 combines with J gene TRBJ2-1; TRBD2 might be the D (6 bases). The CDR3: CASSPLGAGNEQFF. The CDR3 DNA reads TGTGCCAGCAGTCCCCTTGGGGCGGGGAATGAGCAGTTCTTC.